This TCR beta chain came from a study of persistence of HIV-infected CD4 T cells (TCRdb year 2020). Background for the entire study: The median time participants had been on suppressive ART was 7 to 9 years. Peripheral blood samples of up to 180 mL were taken at multiple time points, with the exception of a couple of participants who underwent leukapheresis at a single time point. The clonality of all cells in each sorted population was measured by TCRbeta sequencing, and the clonality of infected cells was measured by proviral sequencing. Anti-CD3/anti-CD28 stimulation activated a higher proportion of cells, with a lower memory fraction, than antigen stimulation. The study isolated CMV- and HIV-1 Gag-responding CD4+ T cells from ART-treated individuals to examine antigen-driven clonal expansion of HIV-1-infected cells. Cross-participant TCR cluster analysis included about eight participants for CMV and over five participants for Gag. Overall study outcomes, separate from this receptor: Enrichment of degenerate expanded CDR3beta sequences was found in antigen-responding cells, suggesting convergent selection of CD4+ responses to CMV and Gag. Restriction of bulk TCR analyses to the rare CMV-responding cells that actually carried HIV-1 proviruses was not possible. Only a small number of individuals took part in the study, and the range of antigens tested was limited. Significantly lower TCRbeta richness was observed in CMV- and Gag-responding cells than in anti-CD3/anti-CD28-responding cells, and higher oligoclonality was observed in CMV-responding cells than in CD3/CD28-stimulated and Gag-responding cells. TCR oligoclonality correlated with proviral oligoclonality within the same sorted populations.

With respect to this clone: Its target antigen remains unknown. No much larger clone is present one base from it, and per-base qualities are unavailable.

TCRbeta repertoires were sequenced from genomic DNA with the immunoSEQ hsTCRB assay version 4 in survey mode. For TCRbeta sequencing, genomic DNA was diluted to about 9.7 ng/uL, and up to about 1 ug was used per sample. The study's processing was this. TCRbeta data were analyzed in ImmunoSeq Analyzer 3.0, with diversity computed on productive nucleotide rearrangements. Lower-bound TCR diversity was estimated with the improved Chao index, and clonality with the Gini coefficient using the Immunarch R package. Different nucleotide rearrangements encoding the same CDR3beta amino acid sequence were treated as distinct clonotypes. Differential abundance analysis identified TCRbeta sequences significantly enriched in antigen-responding cells relative to anti-CD3/anti-CD28-activated cells. TCRs were clustered by predicted peptide-MHC specificity with GLIPH2, both within individual participants and across merged participant data sets. TCRdb stores this immuneACCESS table with in-frame sequences only. Part of the clones is absent; in the studies checked, under half of the shortfall reflects unresolved V genes, and no reason is known for the rest. Clone size and the V and J calls come from that table; the DNA yielded D and trimming. In all, the sample holds roughly 35,000 clones, and over 80% of those were seen once. 1.3% of the sample rests with the top ten.

Reading the label with the study, this specimen's treatment or condition is: suppressive antiretroviral therapy. As a nonspecific positive control representing the CD4+ T cell repertoire, the cells were stimulated with anti-CD3/anti-CD28 magnetic beads. Responding CD4+ T cells were sorted on the basis of upregulation of both CD40 ligand and CD69. HIV-1-infected adults in whom suppressive ART had been started during chronic infection were enrolled as participants. For at least 4 years, participants had undetectable plasma HIV-1 RNA, below 50 copies/mL. To be included, a participant needed positive CMV serology and a CD4+ T cell count above 400 cells/uL. Before stimulation, PBMCs were isolated using density centrifugation and then depleted of CD8+ T cells. Stimulation of CD8-depleted PBMCs was carried out for about 19 hours with anti-CD28/CD49d costimulation, CD40-blocking antibody and enfuvirtide, to prevent new infections. Cells were sorted on a Beckman Coulter MoFlo Legacy or XDP sorter, with propidium iodide excluding dead cells. Genomic DNA was extracted with the QIAamp DNA Mini Kit for samples above one million cells, otherwise with the Quick-DNA Microprep Kit.

The germline V gene supplies CDR1 SGHRS and CDR2 YFSETQ. V is reduced by 0 bases and J by 4 bases, leaving a spacing of 12 bases between them. From cysteine to phenylalanine, the CDR3 is 15 amino acids long. Just CDR3 DNA is preserved here, 45 bases in frame from base 1. Recombination linked TRBV5-1 to TRBJ2-3, with TRBD2 perhaps the D gene, on 7 matching bases. Specimen: CD4+ T cells sorted from PBMCs after 18-hour stimulation, collected from a patient who received antiretroviral therapy. The label giving this sample's cell subset or site can be read as: CD40L+CD69+ CD4 T cells responding to anti-CD3/anti-CD28 beads, representing the overall repertoire. This TCR derives from an adult man with HIV who was CMV-seropositive. The CDR3 amino acid sequence is: CASSLGAGAADTQYF. The nucleotide sequence reads as follows: TGCGCCAGCAGCTTGGGCGCGGGGGCGGCAGATACGCAGTATTTT.